The clone carrying this TCR beta chain was found many times. No antigen is known for it. These data are taken from a study of T cells in Graves' hyperthyroidism and ophthalmopathy. Trimming took 3 bases from V and 6 from J, leaving 21 bases between them. The CDR3 runs 16 residues. Germline V lookup: CDR1 SGHRS, CDR2 YFSETQ. General study results and limits: Most clonotypes expanded in thyroid above 0.001 were likewise present in blood.

The hyperthyroidism patients had all been newly diagnosed, and their disease duration was under 2 months. Their ages ranged from 18 to 65 years. Orbital computed tomography, thyroid ultrasound, serum thyroxine and TRAb, and clinical symptoms together informed the diagnoses. There were TCR beta CDR3 regions amplified from RNA transcripts. Researchers ran a first-round RT-PCR on the TCR CDR3 using the HTBI primer set. TCRdb independently ran MiXCR on the multiplex PCR reads; one entry per CDR3 protein. Of fewer than 750,000 distinct CDR3 sequences in the sample, under 60% were seen once. This receptor was identified in a woman in her late teens or twenties with Graves' hyperthyroidism. V gene TRBV5-1 combines with J gene TRBJ1-2; D is undetermined. The sequencing sample was made of peripheral blood or thyroid tissue (not recorded which). CDR3 sequence (DNA): TGCGCCAGCAGCTACGTTAGGTCCGCGGCGGTAGATGGCTACACCTTC. This sequence encodes CASSYVRSAAVDGYTF.